The clone carrying this T cell receptor (beta chain) was recorded a few times. In the original processing: Scientists estimated how many nucleated cells there were by amplifying reference gene primers. This table comes from immunoSEQ multiplex PCR, and its TCRdb copy is limited to in-frame clones, with some not included. The DNA gave D and trimming, while V, J and clone size come from that table. Of around 300,000 clones listed, about nine tenths are singletons. The data originate from a study of blood T cell repertoires in COVID-19. This CDR3 is built from 12 residues. The germline V gene has CDR1 ENHRY and CDR2 SYGVKD. V gave up 6 bases and J gave up 3 bases, with 8 bases separating them.

This TCR was recovered from a woman in her twenties or thirties with active or convalescent COVID-19. The chain has TRBV10-3 and TRBJ2-5; no clear D gene. Material: peripheral blood. The DNA for the CDR3 is TGTGCCATCAGCGAAAGCAAAGAGACCCAGTACTTC. Encoded protein: CAISESKETQYF.